The T cell receptor (beta chain) described here comes from a study of identifying expanded T cells in peripheral blood. Healthy donors had no documented immune events, such as infections, while sampled. V gave up 8 bases and J gave up 8 bases, with 18 bases separating them. Germline loops: CDR1 LNHNV, CDR2 YYDKDF (reference sequence). The CDR3 has 13 amino acids. Sequencing used immunoSEQ multiplex PCR; TCRdb keeps in-frame clones, though not all of them. This table has about 94,000 clones, roughly 87% appearing once. This clonotype was obtained from a person between 18 and 75 years old in good health. The sequencing input was blood. The gene calls are TRBV15 and TRBJ1-2; weak D call: TRBD1 (5 bases). Written as DNA, the CDR3 is TGTGCCACCGGCCCGACGGGGGAGTTCGGCTACACCTTC. Encoded protein: CATGPTGEFGYTF.